One and the same sample provided the 14 T cell receptor beta chains below, sequenced in a study of T cell responses to AZD1222 COVID-19 vaccine. TCRdb keeps only in-frame clones here, not all; method: immunoSEQ multiplex PCR. The sample carries some 120,000 clones, around 88% recorded once. The specimen comprised peripheral blood, sampled on day 0 of AZD1222 vaccination. The source is an adult in good health.

V is TRBV18 and J is TRBJ2-7; D uncertain. The V end was cut by 2 bases, the J end by 1 base, with 6 bases between. In germline, CDR1 is KGHSH, CDR2 LQKENI. The length of the CDR3 is 13 residues. For the CDR3, the DNA is TGTGCCAGCTCACCAGGCAGATCCTACGAGCAGTACTTC. Its protein product is CASSPGRSYEQYF.

The genes are TRBV6-2 or TRBV6-3 and TRBJ2-3; 8 nucleotides align to TRBD2. V shed 0 bases and J 4 bases; nucleotides not matched to a gene: 3. This CDR3 contains 15 residues. CDR1 and CDR2 (germline): MNHEY, SVGEGT. The CDR3 DNA reads as TGTGCCAGCAGTTACTCGAGCGGGAGCTCAGATACGCAGTATTTT. It codes for CASSYSSGSSDTQYF.

The chain couples TRBV2 to TRBJ1-6, with TRBD1 matching over 8 bases. CDR3 length: 12 residues. The ends lost 9 bases at V and 7 bases at J; junction bases unmatched: 2. The V gene's germline CDR1 is SNHLY and CDR2 FYNNEI. CDR3 DNA sequence: TGTGCCAGTGGACAGGGAAATTCACCCCTCCACTTT. The encoded protein is CASGQGNSPLHF. Full variable domain (rest looked up from reference TRBV2 and TRBJ1-6): EPEVTQTPSHQVTQMGQEVILRCVPISNHLYFYWYRQILGQKVEFLVSFYNNEISEKSEIFDDQFSVERPDGSNFTLKIRSTKLEDSAMYFCASGQGNSPLHFGNGTRLTVT.

The chain carries TRBV29-1 and TRBJ2-3; 9 bases are a match to TRBD1. This CDR3 is 16 amino acids long. CDR1 is SQVTM, CDR2 ANQGSEA, per germline. Losses at the gene ends were 8 bases for V and 0 bases for J; bases not matched to a gene: 12. Here the CDR3 DNA reads TGCAGCCCCACCAGGGACAGGGTGGAGAGCACAGATACGCAGTATTTT. It encodes CSPTRDRVESTDTQYF.

This chain connects TRBV27 to TRBJ2-7; D remains ambiguous. V lost 3 bases and J 1 base, leaving 7 bases between the germline ends. The CDR3 loop spans 13 amino acids. CDR1 is MNHEY and CDR2 is SMNVEV in the germline V gene (reference sequence). The CDR3 loop reads CASSFSVSYEQYF. The DNA for the CDR3 is TGTGCCAGCAGTTTCTCCGTATCCTACGAGCAGTACTTC.

V and J are TRBV12-3 or TRBV12-4 and TRBJ2-3; no firm D call. The CDR3 runs 13 residues. The V and J ends lost 5 bases and 4 bases respectively, with 10 bases between them. The CDR3 DNA reads TGTGCCAGCAGTACTCCAGGATCAGATACGCAGTATTTT. Translation gives CASSTPGSDTQYF.

CDR3 sequence: CASRDRNGAGELFF. The CDR3 nucleotides are TGTGCCAGCAGAGACCGAAATGGCGCCGGGGAGCTGTTTTTT. The gene calls are TRBV7-3 and TRBJ2-2; D gene unclear. Trimming cost V 6 bases and J 6 bases, with 14 bases left between them. This CDR3 region has 14 residues. Germline V gene data show CDR1 as SGHTA and CDR2 as FQGTGA.

This clone was observed once. J is TRBJ1-5 and V is TRBV5-5; TRBD1 agrees at 7 bases. The CDR3 runs 13 residues. V dropped 4 bases and J dropped 7; count of bases not matched to a gene: 5. Germline V lookup: CDR1 SGHKS, CDR2 YYEKEE (reference sequence). The CDR3 DNA reads as TGTGCCAGCAGCCCGACAGGGAGGCAGCCCCAGCATTTT. Amino acid sequence: CASSPTGRQPQHF.

This clone showed up just once. The V gene is TRBV11-2, the J gene TRBJ2-1; 9 positions agree with TRBD1. The CDR3 is 15 residues long. In germline, CDR1 is SGHAT, CDR2 FQNNGV. V trimming: 0 bases; J trimming: 16 bases; junction bases outside the gene matches: 13. DNA for the CDR3: TGTGCCAGCAGCTTAGATGGACAGGGGCTCAGGTTTCGATTCTTC. Protein sequence: CASSLDGQGLRFRFF.

The chain has TRBV6-5 and TRBJ1-4; the D is unclear. The germline gives CDR1 MNHEY, CDR2 SVGAGI. The CDR3 consists of 14 residues. Trimming shortened V by 4 bases and J by 4 bases, and 10 bases separated the two germline ends. For the CDR3, the DNA is TGTGCCAGCAGTTTAACAGAGAATAATGAAAAACTGTTTTTT. Protein sequence: CASSLTENNEKLFF.

This rearrangement joins TRBV19 to TRBJ1-2; 12 bases map to TRBD1. Trimming removed 6 bases from V and 4 bases from J; junction bases left unmatched: 6. Germline CDR1 is LNHDA and CDR2 is SQIVND (reference sequence). The CDR3 has 15 amino acids. DNA of the CDR3: TGTGCCAGTAGGGGACAGGGGGCGATATCCTATGGCTACACCTTC. The encoded protein is CASRGQGAISYGYTF.

The chain has TRBV19 and TRBJ2-7; the D call may be TRBD1 or TRBD2 (5 bases each). The CDR3 is 14 amino acids. Trimming took 7 bases from V and 1 from J, leaving 14 bases between them. From germline, CDR1 is LNHDA and CDR2 SQIVND (reference sequence). CDR3 protein: CASTAGTASYEQYF. Here the CDR3 DNA reads TGTGCCAGTACCGCCGGGACGGCTTCCTACGAGCAGTACTTC.

The chain carries TRBV6-5 and TRBJ1-5; D not certain. CDR1 MNHEY and CDR2 SVGAGI come from the germline V gene. The ends were cut back, 5 bases at V and 7 bases at J, with 15 bases in the middle. This CDR3 region has 14 residues. The DNA for the CDR3 is TGTGCCAGCAGTCCTCGGAGCGCTCAACAGCCCCAGCATTTT. This translates into CASSPRSAQQPQHF.

The V and J genes are TRBV7-8 and TRBJ1-2; no firm D call. The CDR3 is 12 amino acids. CDR1 is SGHVS and CDR2 is FQNEAQ in the germline V gene. Trimming shortened V by 1 base and J by 5 bases, and 5 bases separated the two germline ends. CDR3: CASSLEFYGYTF. The CDR3 DNA reads TGTGCCAGCAGCTTAGAGTTTTATGGCTACACCTTC.